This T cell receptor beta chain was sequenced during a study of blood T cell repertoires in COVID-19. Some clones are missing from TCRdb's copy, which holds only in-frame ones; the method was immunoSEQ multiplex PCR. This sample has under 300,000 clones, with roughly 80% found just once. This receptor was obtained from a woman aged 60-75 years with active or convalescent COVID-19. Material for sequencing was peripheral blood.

The CDR3 sequence is CASSITGTDTQYF. The CDR3 nucleotides read TGTGCCAGCAGCATTACAGGTACAGATACGCAGTATTTT. The chain is built from TRBV9 and TRBJ2-3; the D gene is possibly TRBD1 (5 bases). This CDR3 is built from 13 residues. V was clipped by 4 bases and J by 3 bases, with 9 bases between them. Germline V lookup: CDR1 SGDLS, CDR2 YYNGEE.